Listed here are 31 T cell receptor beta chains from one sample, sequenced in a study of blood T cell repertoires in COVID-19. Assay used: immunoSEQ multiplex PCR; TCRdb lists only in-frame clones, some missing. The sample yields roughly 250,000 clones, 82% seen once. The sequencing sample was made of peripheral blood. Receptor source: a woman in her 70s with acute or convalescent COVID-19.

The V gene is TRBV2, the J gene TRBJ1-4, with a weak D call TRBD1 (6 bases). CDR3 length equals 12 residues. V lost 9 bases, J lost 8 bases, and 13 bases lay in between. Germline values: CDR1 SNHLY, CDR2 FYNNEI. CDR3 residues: CASRGFGEKLFF. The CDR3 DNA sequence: TGTGCCAGTAGGGGGTTTGGGGAAAAACTGTTTTTT.

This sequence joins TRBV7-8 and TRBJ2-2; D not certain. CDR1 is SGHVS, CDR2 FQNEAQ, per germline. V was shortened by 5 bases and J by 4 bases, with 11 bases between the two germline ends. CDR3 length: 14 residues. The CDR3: CASSEFASTGELFF. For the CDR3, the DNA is TGTGCCAGCAGCGAGTTCGCGAGCACCGGGGAGCTGTTTTTT.

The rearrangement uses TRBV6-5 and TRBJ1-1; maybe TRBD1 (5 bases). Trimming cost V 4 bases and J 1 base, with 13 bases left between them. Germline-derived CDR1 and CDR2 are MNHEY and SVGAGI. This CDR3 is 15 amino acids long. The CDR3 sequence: CASSSPGGENTEAFF. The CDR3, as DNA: TGTGCCAGCAGTTCCCCCGGGGGAGAGAACACTGAAGCTTTCTTT.

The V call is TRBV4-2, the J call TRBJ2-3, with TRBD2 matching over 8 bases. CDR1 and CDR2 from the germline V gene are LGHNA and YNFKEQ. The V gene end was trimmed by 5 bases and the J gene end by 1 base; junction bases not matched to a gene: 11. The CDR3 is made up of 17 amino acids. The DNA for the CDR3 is TGTGCCAGCAGCGGAAGATGGGGAGCGGGGGGCACAGATACGCAGTATTTT. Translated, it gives CASSGRWGAGGTDTQYF.

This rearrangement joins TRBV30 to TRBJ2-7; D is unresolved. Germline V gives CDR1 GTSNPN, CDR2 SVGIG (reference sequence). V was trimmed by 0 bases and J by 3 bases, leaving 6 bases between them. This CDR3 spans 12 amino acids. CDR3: CAWSVSVYEQYF. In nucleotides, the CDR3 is TGTGCCTGGAGTGTCTCGGTCTACGAGCAGTACTTC.

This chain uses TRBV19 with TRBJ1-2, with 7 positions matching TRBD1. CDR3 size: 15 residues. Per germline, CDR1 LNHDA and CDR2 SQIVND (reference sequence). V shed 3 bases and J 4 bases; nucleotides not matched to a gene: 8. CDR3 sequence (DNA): TGTGCCAGTAGTATGACCGGGACAGCCTCCTATGGCTACACCTTC. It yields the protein CASSMTGTASYGYTF.

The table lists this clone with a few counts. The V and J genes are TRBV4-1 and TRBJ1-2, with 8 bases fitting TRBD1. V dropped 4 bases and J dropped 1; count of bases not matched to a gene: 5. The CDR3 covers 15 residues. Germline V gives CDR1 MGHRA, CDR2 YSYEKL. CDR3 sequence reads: CASSPGQGSNYGYTF. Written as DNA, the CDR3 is TGCGCCAGCAGCCCTGGACAGGGAAGTAACTATGGCTACACCTTC.

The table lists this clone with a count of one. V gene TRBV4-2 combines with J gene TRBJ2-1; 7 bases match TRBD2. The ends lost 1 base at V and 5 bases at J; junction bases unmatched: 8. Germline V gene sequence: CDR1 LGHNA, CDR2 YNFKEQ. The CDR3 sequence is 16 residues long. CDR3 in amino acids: CASSQATGGINNEQFF. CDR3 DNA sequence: TGTGCCAGCAGCCAAGCGACGGGGGGAATAAACAATGAGCAGTTCTTC.

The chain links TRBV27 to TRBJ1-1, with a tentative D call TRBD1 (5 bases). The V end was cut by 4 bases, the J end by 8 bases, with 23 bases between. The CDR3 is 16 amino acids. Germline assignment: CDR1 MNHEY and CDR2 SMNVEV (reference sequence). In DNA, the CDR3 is TGTGCCAGCAGTTCCATAGGATTCGCAGGGATCGGCGAAGCTTTCTTT. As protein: CASSSIGFAGIGEAFF.

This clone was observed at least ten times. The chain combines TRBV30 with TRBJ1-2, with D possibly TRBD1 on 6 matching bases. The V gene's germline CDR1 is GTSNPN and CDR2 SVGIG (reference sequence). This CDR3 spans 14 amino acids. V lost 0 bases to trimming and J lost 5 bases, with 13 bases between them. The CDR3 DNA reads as TGTGCCTGGAGTGTACGGACGGACAGATATGGCTACACCTTC. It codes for CAWSVRTDRYGYTF.

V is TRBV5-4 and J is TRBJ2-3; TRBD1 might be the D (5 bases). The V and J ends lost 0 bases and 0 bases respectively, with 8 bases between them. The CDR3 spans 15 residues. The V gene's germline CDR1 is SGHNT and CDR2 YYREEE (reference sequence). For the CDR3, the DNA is TGTGCCAGCAGCTTGGCGCAGGGTAGCACAGATACGCAGTATTTT. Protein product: CASSLAQGSTDTQYF.

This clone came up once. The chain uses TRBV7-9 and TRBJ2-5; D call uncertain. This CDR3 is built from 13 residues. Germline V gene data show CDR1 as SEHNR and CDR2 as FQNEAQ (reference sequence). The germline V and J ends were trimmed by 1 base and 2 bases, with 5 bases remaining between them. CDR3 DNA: TGTGCCAGCAGCTTAGATCCGCAAGAGACCCAGTACTTC. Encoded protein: CASSLDPQETQYF.

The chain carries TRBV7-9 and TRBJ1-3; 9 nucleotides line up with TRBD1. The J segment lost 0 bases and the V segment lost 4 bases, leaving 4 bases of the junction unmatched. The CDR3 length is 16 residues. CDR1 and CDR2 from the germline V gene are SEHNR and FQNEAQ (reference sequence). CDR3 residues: CASSSLTGGSGNTIYF. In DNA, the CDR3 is TGTGCCAGCAGCTCCTTGACAGGGGGCTCTGGAAACACCATATATTTT.

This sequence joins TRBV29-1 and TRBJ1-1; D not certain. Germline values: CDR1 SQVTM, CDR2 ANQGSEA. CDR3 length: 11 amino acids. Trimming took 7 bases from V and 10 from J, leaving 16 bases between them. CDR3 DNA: TGCAGCGCCTACGGGGTCGCTGGAGCTTTCTTT. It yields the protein CSAYGVAGAFF.

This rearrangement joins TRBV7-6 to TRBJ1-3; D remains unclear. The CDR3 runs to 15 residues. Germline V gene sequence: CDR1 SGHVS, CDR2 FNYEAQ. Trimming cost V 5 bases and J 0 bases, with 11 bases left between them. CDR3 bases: TGTGCCAGCAGCCGCGGAAAGAGCTCTGGAAACACCATATATTTT. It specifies CASSRGKSSGNTIYF.

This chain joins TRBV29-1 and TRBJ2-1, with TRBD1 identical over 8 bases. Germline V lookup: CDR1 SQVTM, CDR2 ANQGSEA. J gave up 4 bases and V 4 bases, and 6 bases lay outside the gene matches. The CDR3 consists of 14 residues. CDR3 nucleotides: TGCAGCGTTGCCATCCGGACAGGGTACAATGAGCAGTTCTTC. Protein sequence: CSVAIRTGYNEQFF.

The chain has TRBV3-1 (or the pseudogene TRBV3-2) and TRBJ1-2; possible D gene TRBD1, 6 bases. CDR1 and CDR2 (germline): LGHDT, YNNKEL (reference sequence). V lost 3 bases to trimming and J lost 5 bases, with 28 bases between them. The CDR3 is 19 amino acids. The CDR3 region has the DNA TGTGCCAGCAGCCACAATATCCAAGGGTGGGGGCTTTGGGGGTATGGCTACACCTTC. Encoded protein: CASSHNIQGWGLWGYGYTF.

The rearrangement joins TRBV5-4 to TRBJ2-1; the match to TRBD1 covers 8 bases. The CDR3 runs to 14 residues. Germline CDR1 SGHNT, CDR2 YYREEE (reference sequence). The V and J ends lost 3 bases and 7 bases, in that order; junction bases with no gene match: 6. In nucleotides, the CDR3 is TGTGCCAGCAGCTGGTGGACAGGGTCGAATGAGCAGTTCTTC. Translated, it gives CASSWWTGSNEQFF. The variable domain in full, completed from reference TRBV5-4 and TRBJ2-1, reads ETGVTQSPTHLIKTRGQQVTLRCSSQSGHNTVSWYQQALGQGPQFIFQYYREEENGRGNFPPRFSGLQFPNYSSELNVNALELDDSALYLCASSWWTGSNEQFFGPGTRLTVL.

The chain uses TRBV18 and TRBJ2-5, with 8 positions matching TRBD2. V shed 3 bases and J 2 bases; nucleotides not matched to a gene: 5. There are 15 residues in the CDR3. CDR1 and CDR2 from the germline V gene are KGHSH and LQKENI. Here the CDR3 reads CASSPPSGGQETQYF. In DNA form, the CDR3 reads TGTGCCAGCTCACCCCCCAGCGGGGGACAAGAGACCCAGTACTTC.

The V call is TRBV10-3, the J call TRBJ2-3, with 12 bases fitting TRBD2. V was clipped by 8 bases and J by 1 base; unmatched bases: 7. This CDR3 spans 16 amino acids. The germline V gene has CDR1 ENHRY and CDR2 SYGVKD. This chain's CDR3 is CAIGPSGGAGTDTQYF. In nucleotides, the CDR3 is TGTGCCATCGGGCCTAGCGGGGGGGCCGGCACAGATACGCAGTATTTT.

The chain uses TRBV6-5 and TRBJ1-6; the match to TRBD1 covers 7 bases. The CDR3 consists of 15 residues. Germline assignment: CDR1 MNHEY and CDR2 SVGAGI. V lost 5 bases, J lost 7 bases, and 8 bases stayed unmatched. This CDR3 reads CASSTGTELNSPLHF. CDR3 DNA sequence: TGTGCCAGCAGTACCGGGACAGAATTAAATTCACCCCTCCACTTT.

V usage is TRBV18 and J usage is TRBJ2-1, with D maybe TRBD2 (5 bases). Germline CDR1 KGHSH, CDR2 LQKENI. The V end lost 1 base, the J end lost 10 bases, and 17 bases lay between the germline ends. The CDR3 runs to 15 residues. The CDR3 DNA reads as TGTGCCAGCTCACCACTAGCGCTGACGGACGGGGAGCAGTTCTTC. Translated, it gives CASSPLALTDGEQFF.

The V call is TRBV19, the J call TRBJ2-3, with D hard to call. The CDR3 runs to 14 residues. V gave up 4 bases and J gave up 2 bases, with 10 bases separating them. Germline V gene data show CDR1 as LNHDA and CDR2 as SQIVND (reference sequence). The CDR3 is CASSNYSYTDTQYF. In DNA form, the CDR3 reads TGTGCCAGTAGTAACTACTCTTACACAGATACGCAGTATTTT.

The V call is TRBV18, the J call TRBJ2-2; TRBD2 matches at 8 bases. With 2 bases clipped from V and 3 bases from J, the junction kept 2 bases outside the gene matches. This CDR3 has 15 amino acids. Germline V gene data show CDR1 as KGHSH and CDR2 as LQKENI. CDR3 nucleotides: TGTGCCAGCTCACCAGCCGGGGGGGACACCGGGGAGCTGTTTTTT. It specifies CASSPAGGDTGELFF.

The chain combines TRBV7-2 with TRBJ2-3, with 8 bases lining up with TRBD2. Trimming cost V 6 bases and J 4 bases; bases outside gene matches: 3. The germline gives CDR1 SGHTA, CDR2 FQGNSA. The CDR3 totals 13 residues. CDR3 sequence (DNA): TGTGCCAGCAGTTCCGGGGGGGCAGATACGCAGTATTTT. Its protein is CASSSGGADTQYF. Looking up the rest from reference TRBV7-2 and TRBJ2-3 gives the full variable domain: GAGVSQSPSNKVTEKGKDVELRCDPISGHTALYWYRQSLGQGLEFLIYFQGNSAPDKSGLPSDRFSAERTGGSVSTLTIQRTQQEDSAVYLCASSSGGADTQYFGPGTRLTVL.

The CDR3, as DNA: TGTGCCAGCACAACAAGGGGGGGGGCCCAAACCCAGTACTTC. As protein: CASTTRGGAQTQYF. The V gene is TRBV27, the J gene TRBJ2-5, with a weak D call TRBD2 (7 bases). The CDR3 sequence is 14 residues long. Per germline, CDR1 MNHEY and CDR2 SMNVEV (reference sequence). V dropped 7 bases and J dropped 8 bases, with 20 bases sitting between them.

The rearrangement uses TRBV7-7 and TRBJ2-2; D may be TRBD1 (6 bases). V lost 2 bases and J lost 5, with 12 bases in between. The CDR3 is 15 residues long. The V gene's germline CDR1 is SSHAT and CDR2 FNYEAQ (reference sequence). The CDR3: CASSLSGTPTGELFF. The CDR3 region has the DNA TGTGCCAGCAGCTTATCCGGGACACCAACCGGGGAGCTGTTTTTT.

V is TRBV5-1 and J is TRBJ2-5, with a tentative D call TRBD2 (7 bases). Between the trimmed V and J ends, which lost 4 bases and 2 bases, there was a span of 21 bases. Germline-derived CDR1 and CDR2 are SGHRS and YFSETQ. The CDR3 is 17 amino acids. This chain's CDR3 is CASSAGQLAGGQETQYF. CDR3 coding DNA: TGCGCCAGCAGCGCAGGACAGTTAGCGGGTGGTCAAGAGACCCAGTACTTC.

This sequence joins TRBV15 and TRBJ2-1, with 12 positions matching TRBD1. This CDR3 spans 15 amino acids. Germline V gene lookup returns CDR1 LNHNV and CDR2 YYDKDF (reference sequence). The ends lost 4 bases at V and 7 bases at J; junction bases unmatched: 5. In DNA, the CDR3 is TGTGCCACCAGCATACGGGACAGGGGGCAAAATGAGCAGTTCTTC. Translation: CATSIRDRGQNEQFF.

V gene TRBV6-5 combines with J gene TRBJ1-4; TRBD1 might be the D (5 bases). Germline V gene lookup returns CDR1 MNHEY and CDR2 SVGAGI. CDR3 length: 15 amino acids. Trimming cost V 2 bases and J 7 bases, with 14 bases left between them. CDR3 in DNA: TGTGCCAGCAGTTACGTTTTCAGGGCTGGTGAAAAACTGTTTTTT. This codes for CASSYVFRAGEKLFF.

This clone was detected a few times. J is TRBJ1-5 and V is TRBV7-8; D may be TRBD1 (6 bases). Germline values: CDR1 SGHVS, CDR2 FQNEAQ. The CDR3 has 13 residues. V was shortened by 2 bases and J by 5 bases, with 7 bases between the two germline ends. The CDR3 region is CASSLHRDQPQHF. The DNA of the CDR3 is TGTGCCAGCAGCTTACACAGGGATCAGCCCCAGCATTTT.